The clone carrying this T cell receptor beta chain was observed many times. This specimen belongs to a study of T cells after yellow fever vaccination. TCRdb re-called the 5' RACE reads through MiXCR, storing one row per CDR3 protein. The sample records more than 300,000 distinct CDR3 sequences, 6.8% being singletons. Germline values: CDR1 SGHAT, CDR2 FQNNGV. This CDR3 region has 13 residues. V was clipped by 6 bases and J by 5 bases, with 10 bases between them. The sample in question was PBMCs, obtained roughly 45 days after the first yellow fever vaccination. The receptor was isolated from a man between 18 and 35 years old who received the YFV17D yellow fever vaccine. The genes are TRBV11-2 and TRBJ2-2; D gene unclear. CDR3 in DNA: TGTGCCAGCAGAGGCCGGGCGACCGGGGAGCTGTTTTTT. Its protein is CASRGRATGELFF.